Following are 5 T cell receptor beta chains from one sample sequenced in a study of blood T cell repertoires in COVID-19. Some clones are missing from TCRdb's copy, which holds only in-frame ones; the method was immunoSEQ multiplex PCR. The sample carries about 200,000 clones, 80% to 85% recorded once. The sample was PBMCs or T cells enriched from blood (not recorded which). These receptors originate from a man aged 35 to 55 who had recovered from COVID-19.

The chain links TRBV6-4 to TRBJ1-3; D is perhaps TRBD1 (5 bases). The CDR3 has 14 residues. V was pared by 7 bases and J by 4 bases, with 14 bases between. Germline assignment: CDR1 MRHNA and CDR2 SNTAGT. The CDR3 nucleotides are TGTGCCAGCACCACGGAGGGGAAGGGAAACACCATATATTTT. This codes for CASTTEGKGNTIYF.

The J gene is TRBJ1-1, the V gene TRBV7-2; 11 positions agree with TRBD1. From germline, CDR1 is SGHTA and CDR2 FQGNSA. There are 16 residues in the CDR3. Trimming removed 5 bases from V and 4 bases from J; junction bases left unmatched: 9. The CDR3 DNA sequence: TGTGCCAGCAGCCCAGGGACAGGGGGTGAGAGCACTGAAGCTTTCTTT. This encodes CASSPGTGGESTEAFF.

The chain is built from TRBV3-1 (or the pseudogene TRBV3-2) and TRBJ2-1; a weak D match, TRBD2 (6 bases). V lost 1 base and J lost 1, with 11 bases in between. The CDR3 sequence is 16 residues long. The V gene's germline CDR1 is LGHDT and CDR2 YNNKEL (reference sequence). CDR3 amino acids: CASSQARGSSYNEQFF. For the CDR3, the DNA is TGTGCCAGCAGCCAAGCTCGGGGGTCATCCTACAATGAGCAGTTCTTC.

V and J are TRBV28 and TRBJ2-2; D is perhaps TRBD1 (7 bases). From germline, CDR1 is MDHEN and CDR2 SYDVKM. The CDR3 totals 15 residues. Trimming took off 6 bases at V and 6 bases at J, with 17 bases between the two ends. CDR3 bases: TGTGCCAGCAGCCGGGGTGACAGGGAGGCCGGGGAGCTGTTTTTT. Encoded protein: CASSRGDREAGELFF.

The CDR3 bases are TGTGCCAGCAGTGAATGGAGCGCGGGACAGGGAGGAAACACCATATATTTT. This sequence encodes CASSEWSAGQGGNTIYF. The V gene is TRBV2, the J gene TRBJ1-3; 9 bases line up with TRBD1. V gave up 2 bases and J gave up 4 bases; unmatched junction bases: 9. CDR3 size: 17 residues. Germline V gene sequence: CDR1 SNHLY, CDR2 FYNNEI. The variable domain in full, completed from reference TRBV2 and TRBJ1-3, reads EPEVTQTPSHQVTQMGQEVILRCVPISNHLYFYWYRQILGQKVEFLVSFYNNEISEKSEIFDDQFSVERPDGSNFTLKIRSTKLEDSAMYFCASSEWSAGQGGNTIYFGEGSWLTVV.